Listed here are 22 T cell receptor beta chains from one sample, sequenced in a study of beta chain features in type 1 diabetes. Isolated RNA was reverse transcribed in full, so expressed TCRB transcripts were sequenced. Clones were sequenced by immunoSEQ multiplex PCR, and TCRdb holds only the in-frame ones, with some missing. The data show fewer than 250,000 clones, with 9.6% seen just once and around 0.037% held by the top ten. Input material: naive CD4+ T cells from blood. The receptors come from a woman under 30 in good health.

The chain is built from TRBV5-1 and TRBJ2-1, with 7 bases matching TRBD1. The germline V gene encodes CDR1 SGHRS and CDR2 YFSETQ. This CDR3 is built from 14 residues. V shed 6 bases, J shed 7 bases, and the junction held 10 bases outside the gene matches. Here the CDR3 reads CASTSGTGENEQFF. In DNA, the CDR3 is TGCGCCAGCACCTCGGGTACAGGGGAGAATGAGCAGTTCTTC.

This clone was detected ten times or more. CDR3: CASKFVRTGQETQYF. The CDR3 nucleotides are TGCGCCAGTAAGTTTGTCAGGACAGGCCAAGAGACCCAGTACTTC. The chain employs TRBV4-1 and TRBJ2-5; the match to TRBD1 covers 7 bases. Germline V gene lookup returns CDR1 MGHRA and CDR2 YSYEKL. There are 15 residues in the CDR3. V lost 9 bases to trimming and J lost 1 base; unmatched junction nucleotides: 11.

The table lists this clone with a few counts. J is TRBJ1-2 and V is TRBV5-1; D is uncertain. This CDR3 contains 14 residues. The germline V gene encodes CDR1 SGHRS and CDR2 YFSETQ. The ends were cut back, 0 bases at V and 7 bases at J, with 13 bases in the middle. The CDR3 DNA is TGCGCCAGCAGCTTGGAGTACGGGTCGTCTGGCTACACCTTC. Translation: CASSLEYGSSGYTF.

This chain connects TRBV30 to TRBJ1-1; D remains ambiguous. The CDR3 spans 14 residues. CDR1 is GTSNPN, CDR2 SVGIG, per germline (reference sequence). The germline V and J ends were trimmed by 3 bases and 0 bases, with 11 bases remaining between them. For the CDR3, the DNA is TGTGCCTGGAGCTTGAGCTTCATGAACACTGAAGCTTTCTTT. It specifies CAWSLSFMNTEAFF.

V gene TRBV19 combines with J gene TRBJ2-1, with 14 bases matching TRBD2. The CDR3 length is 19 residues. J lost 3 bases, V lost 1 base, and 8 bases had no gene match. Looked up from germline, CDR1 is LNHDA and CDR2 is SQIVND (reference sequence). CDR3 residues: CASSIVGGTSGRNYNEQFF. The CDR3 coding sequence is TGTGCCAGTAGTATAGTGGGGGGGACTAGCGGGAGAAACTACAATGAGCAGTTCTTC.

The chain uses TRBV27 and TRBJ1-1, with 10 bases matching TRBD1. CDR1 MNHEY and CDR2 SMNVEV come from the germline V gene (reference sequence). J lost 1 base, V lost 5 bases, and 7 bases had no gene match. The CDR3 consists of 16 residues. CDR3 DNA sequence: TGTGCCAGCAGTCCGGGACAGGGGCGAGGGAACACTGAAGCTTTCTTT. Its protein is CASSPGQGRGNTEAFF.

In its sample, this clone was seen a few times. At the DNA level, this CDR3 is encoded by other sequences in the same sample as well. The genes are TRBV4-1 and TRBJ2-3; TRBD2 matches 10 bases. The CDR3 has 16 amino acids. V shed 1 base and J 1 base; nucleotides not matched to a gene: 2. Germline CDR1 is MGHRA and CDR2 is YSYEKL. The CDR3 is CASSQGLAGGTDTQYF. The CDR3 coding sequence is TGCGCCAGCAGCCAAGGGCTAGCGGGGGGCACAGATACGCAGTATTTT.

This clone came up a few times. CDR3 residues: CASSEKGQGNNEQFF. Written as DNA, the CDR3 is TGTGCCAGCAGTGAAAAAGGACAGGGGAACAATGAGCAGTTCTTC. The chain carries TRBV2 and TRBJ2-1, with TRBD1 identical over 9 bases. CDR3 length: 15 amino acids. Germline assignment: CDR1 SNHLY and CDR2 FYNNEI. V trimming: 2 bases; J trimming: 5 bases; junction bases outside the gene matches: 4.

This clone has just a few counts. The V and J genes are TRBV4-2 and TRBJ2-1, with TRBD2 identical over 14 bases. CDR1 and CDR2 from the germline V gene are LGHNA and YNFKEQ. The CDR3 spans 17 residues. V shed 6 bases and J 6 bases; nucleotides not matched to a gene: 10. The CDR3 spells CASRPRLAGGGRNEQFF. The CDR3 DNA sequence: TGTGCCAGCAGACCCCGACTAGCGGGGGGGGGACGCAATGAGCAGTTCTTC.

This clone has more than one count but fewer than ten. This chain connects TRBV5-1 to TRBJ2-5, with 7 bases that match TRBD1. The germline V gene has CDR1 SGHRS and CDR2 YFSETQ. The CDR3 sequence is 18 residues long. J was trimmed by 1 base and V by 3 bases; bases with no gene match: 15. The DNA for the CDR3 is TGCGCCAGCAGCTCGCCCCACTCGGGACAGATAATCCAAGAGACCCAGTACTTC. Its protein is CASSSPHSGQIIQETQYF.

This clone appeared a few times. The J gene is TRBJ2-1, the V gene TRBV5-1; D possibly corresponds to TRBD2 (6 bases). The V end lost 1 base, the J end lost 7 bases, and 12 bases lay between the germline ends. The CDR3 covers 14 residues. Per the germline V gene, CDR1 is SGHRS and CDR2 is YFSETQ. The CDR3 spells CASSLRGTGNEQFF. CDR3 DNA: TGCGCCAGCAGCTTGCGGGGGACGGGTAATGAGCAGTTCTTC.

This clone was detected only a few times. The rearrangement links TRBV9 to TRBJ1-2; TRBD1 is a possible D gene (6 bases). V shed 3 bases and J shed 1 base, with 16 bases lying between them. The length of the CDR3 is 16 residues. The germline V gene encodes CDR1 SGDLS and CDR2 YYNGEE. The CDR3 loop is CASSAHGQRINYGYTF. The CDR3 nucleotides read TGTGCCAGCAGCGCCCACGGACAGAGGATTAACTATGGCTACACCTTC.

The genes are TRBV6-5 and TRBJ2-7, with 7 nucleotides matching TRBD1. The V gene's germline CDR1 is MNHEY and CDR2 SVGAGI. The CDR3 loop spans 14 amino acids. With V trimmed by 5 bases and J by 2 bases, 6 bases remained unmatched. The DNA of the CDR3 is TGTGCCAGCAGTGGCACTGGGACAGCCTACGAGCAGTACTTC. The encoded protein is CASSGTGTAYEQYF.

This clone was counted between two and nine times. The chain links TRBV10-3 to TRBJ1-1, with D perhaps TRBD1 (6 bases). The germline gives CDR1 ENHRY, CDR2 SYGVKD. The V and J ends lost 5 bases and 4 bases respectively, with 14 bases between them. The CDR3 loop spans 14 amino acids. The CDR3 protein is CAISTMVGGTEAFF. CDR3 coding DNA: TGTGCCATCAGTACCATGGTAGGGGGCACTGAAGCTTTCTTT.

The CDR3 protein is CASSLSGLTYEQYF. CDR3 nucleotide sequence: TGCGCCAGCAGCTTGAGCGGGCTGACCTACGAGCAGTACTTC. The chain employs TRBV5-1 and TRBJ2-7; a possible D gene is TRBD2 (6 bases). Germline lookup yields CDR1 SGHRS and CDR2 YFSETQ. V shed 1 base and J shed 2 bases, with 10 bases lying between them. The CDR3 runs 14 residues.

This chain connects TRBV6-4 to TRBJ1-1, with TRBD1 identical over 7 bases. The V segment lost 5 bases and the J segment 7 bases; nucleotides outside the gene matches: 10. The CDR3 spans 14 residues. Germline CDR1 is MRHNA and CDR2 is SNTAGT. CDR3 coding DNA: TGTGCCAGCAGTCCAAACAGGGGACGAAGTGAAGCTTTCTTT. As protein: CASSPNRGRSEAFF.

In its sample, this clone was seen a few times. V usage is TRBV11-2 and J usage is TRBJ2-3; a weak D match, TRBD1 (6 bases). Germline loops: CDR1 SGHAT, CDR2 FQNNGV. V was clipped by 5 bases and J by 2 bases, with 11 bases between them. The CDR3 totals 14 residues. The chain's CDR3 is CASSPGQNTDTQYF. The CDR3, as DNA: TGTGCCAGCAGCCCCGGACAGAACACAGATACGCAGTATTTT.

This clone was picked up a small number of times. CDR3 bases: TGTGCCAGCAGCTCACGGACGGGACTAGCGGGAGCAAATGAGCAGTTCTTC. Amino acids: CASSSRTGLAGANEQFF. The rearrangement uses TRBV11-2 and TRBJ2-1; 14 nucleotides align to TRBD2. The CDR3 length is 17 residues. After removal of 4 bases from V and 7 bases from J, the junction contained 9 bases not matched to a gene. The germline V gene encodes CDR1 SGHAT and CDR2 FQNNGV. Using reference TRBV11-2 and TRBJ2-1 for the parts outside the CDR3, the full variable domain is EAGVAQSPRYKIIEKRQSVAFWCNPISGHATLYWYQQILGQGPKLLIQFQNNGVVDDSQLPKDRFSAERLKGVDSTLKIQPAKLEDSAVYLCASSSRTGLAGANEQFFGPGTRLTVL.

This sequence joins TRBV27 and TRBJ1-4; no clear D. The CDR3 is 15 residues long. The V end was cut by 6 bases, the J end by 8 bases, with 19 bases between. Germline V gene data show CDR1 as MNHEY and CDR2 as SMNVEV (reference sequence). The CDR3 reads CASRGPGPRGEKLFF. The CDR3 DNA is TGTGCCAGCAGAGGGCCGGGCCCTCGAGGGGAAAAACTGTTTTTT.

This clone was seen only a few times. The rearrangement joins TRBV16 to TRBJ1-1; no reliable D call. The CDR3 runs 14 residues. Trimming shortened V by 5 bases and J by 4 bases, and 14 bases separated the two germline ends. The germline CDR1 and CDR2 sequences are KGHSY and FQNENV. CDR3 bases: TGTGCCAGCAGCAAGAGGGAAGGGAGCACTGAAGCTTTCTTT. Translated: CASSKREGSTEAFF.

In its sample, this clone was seen a few times. This rearrangement joins TRBV15 to TRBJ1-1; the match to TRBD1 covers 8 bases. V shed 3 bases, J shed 1 base, and the junction held 4 bases outside the gene matches. CDR1 LNHNV and CDR2 YYDKDF come from the germline V gene (reference sequence). The CDR3 runs to 15 residues. The CDR3: CATSSGQGQNTEAFF. The CDR3 DNA sequence: TGTGCCACCAGCAGCGGACAGGGCCAGAACACTGAAGCTTTCTTT.

This clone was detected only a few times. The genes are TRBV19 and TRBJ2-7; weak D call: TRBD1 (5 bases). CDR3 length: 13 residues. Germline V CDR1 and CDR2: LNHDA, SQIVND (reference sequence). Deletions cut 3 bases from V and 6 bases from J, with 12 bases between. CDR3 amino acids: CASSISSRAEQYF. The DNA of the CDR3 is TGTGCCAGTAGTATTTCCTCCAGGGCCGAGCAGTACTTC.